A selection of T cell receptor beta chains follows, all from one sample in a study of T-cell reconstitution after alpha-beta-depleted transplantation in children. MiXCR was run by TCRdb on the PCR reads, yielding one entry per CDR3 protein. The sample has almost 600,000 distinct CDR3 sequences, over 25% seen once. The sample in question was PBMCs, obtained before TCRalphabeta/CD19-depleted stem cell transplant. The receptor set was obtained from a boy under two years old with Wiskott-Aldrich syndrome, due to receive a stem cell transplant. Each CDR3 is given with its conserved first and last residue. The D gene is left open where the match is weak. The size entry is marked missing in some rows and otherwise reads once, few, many or a size class.

TRBJ2-1	TRBV4-1	few	-	TGCGCCAGCAGCCAAGAATTCGAGATACACTACAATGAGCAGTTCTTC	CASSQEFEIHYNEQFF
TRBJ1-1	TRBV29-1	-	-	TGCAGCGTGGGAAGGGGGGCCAACACTGAAGCTTTCTTT	CSVGRGANTEAFF
TRBJ2-1	TRBV3-1	-	TRBD1	TGTGCCAGCAGCCAAACACCCGGGACAGGGGACAATGAGCAGTTCTTC	CASSQTPGTGDNEQFF
TRBJ1-5	TRBV27	few	TRBD1	TGTGCCAGCAGTCCTTGGACAGGGGTAAGCAATCAGCCCCAGCATTTT	CASSPWTGVSNQPQHF
TRBJ2-5	TRBV28	few	TRBD2	TGTGCCAGCAGCCCCCCCAAGCGGGAGGCTGAGTTGCAAGAGACCCAGTACTTC	CASSPPKREAELQETQYF
TRBJ2-1	TRBV5-1	-	TRBD1	TGCGCCAGCAGCTTGGAAACCACAGGGGGCAATGAGCAGTTCTTC	CASSLETTGGNEQFF
TRBJ2-7	TRBV6-5	few	TRBD2	TGTGCCAGCAGTTGGACTAGCGGGCGAGAGCAGTACTTC	CASSWTSGREQYF
TRBJ2-7	TRBV7-9	-	TRBD1	TGTGCCAGCAGCTTATATAGGGGGCCGGGTGGATCGTACGAGCAGTACTTC	CASSLYRGPGGSYEQYF
TRBJ2-2	TRBV5-1	-	TRBD2	TGCGCCAGCAGCTCCCTTGGGCTAGCGGGGGTCGTCGGGGAGCTGTTTTTT	CASSSLGLAGVVGELFF
TRBJ2-3	TRBV10-3	few	TRBD1	TGTGCCATCAGTGAGCCTTTGACAGGGTCGAGGGATACGCAGTATTTT	CAISEPLTGSRDTQYF
TRBJ2-2	TRBV3-1	-	-	TGTGCCAGCAGCCAAGCGCTAGTCGGGGAGCTGTTTTTT	CASSQALVGELFF
TRBJ2-2	TRBV12-3/TRBV12-4	-	-	TGTGCCAGCAGTTTAGCAACGCGAACCGGGGAGCTGTTTTTT	CASSLATRTGELFF
TRBJ1-1	TRBV5-6	-	-	TGTGCCAGCAGCTTGGTGGGGAGGATGAACACTGAAGCTTTCTTT	CASSLVGRMNTEAFF
TRBJ2-7	TRBV7-9	few	-	TGTGCCAGCAGCTTGGGGACTGCGACCTACGAGCAGTACTTC	CASSLGTATYEQYF
TRBJ1-2	TRBV12-3/TRBV12-4	-	-	TGTGCCAGCAGCCTCCCCGCAGGGCTAGGCTACACCTTC	CASSLPAGLGYTF
TRBJ2-3	TRBV7-6	many	TRBD1	TGTGCCAGCAGCTTAGCCACGACAGGGGGCACAGATACGCAGTATTTT	CASSLATTGGTDTQYF
TRBJ2-1	TRBV20-1	many	-	TGCAGTGCTAATGGGATCGTGAGAGGGACCTACAATGAGCAGTTCTTC	CSANGIVRGTYNEQFF
TRBJ1-2	TRBV5-1	few	-	TGCGCCAGCAGCATACGAGTTGGAGAAGGCTACACCTTC	CASSIRVGEGYTF
TRBJ2-1	TRBV12-1	few	-	TGTGCCAGCAGCCCCCCGAGGGAAAGCGGCCCCTACAATGAGCAGTTCTTC	CASSPPRESGPYNEQFF
TRBJ2-1	TRBV5-5	-	-	TGTGCCAGCAGAACAACAGGGATGACCTACAATGAGCAGTTCTTC	CASRTTGMTYNEQFF
TRBJ2-1	TRBV7-2	-	TRBD2	TGTGCCAGCAGTTCTAAAAGCGGGACGTTATTCAATGAGCAGTTCTTC	CASSSKSGTLFNEQFF
TRBJ2-7	TRBV13	-	TRBD2	TGTGCCAGCAGCAACAGACTAGCGCTGGGCTACGAGCAGTACTTC	CASSNRLALGYEQYF
TRBJ2-7	TRBV28	-	TRBD2	TGTGCCAGCAGTTTACGACTAGCGGGGCTGTACGAGCAGTACTTC	CASSLRLAGLYEQYF
TRBJ1-2	TRBV12-3/TRBV12-4	-	-	TGTGCCAGCAGTGTCCGACGGATTCCTCATGGCTACACCTTC	CASSVRRIPHGYTF
TRBJ1-1	TRBV5-1	-	-	TGCGCCAGCAGCTTGGACGGGGGTAAGAGCACTGAAGCTTTCTTT	CASSLDGGKSTEAFF
TRBJ1-5	TRBV18	few	-	TGTGCCAGCTCACCAAGGCCTGGGCCTCAGCATTTT	CASSPRPGPQHF
TRBJ2-3	TRBV3-1	few	TRBD2	TGTGCCAGCAGCCAAGCGGGAGGGAACTGGAGGCATACGCAGTATTTT	CASSQAGGNWRHTQYF
TRBJ2-1	TRBV12-3/TRBV12-4	few	TRBD2	TGTGCCAGCAGTCCCGCTAGACTAGCGGGAGGGGGCAATGAGCAGTTCTTC	CASSPARLAGGGNEQFF
TRBJ2-7	TRBV18	-	-	TGTGCCAGCTCACCACGGGAGACCTACGAGCAGTACTTC	CASSPRETYEQYF
TRBJ2-2	TRBV6-1	few	TRBD1	TGTGCCAGCAGTGGTGGATTCCGGGACAGGATCCCCGCGAACACCGGGGAGCTGTTTTTT	CASSGGFRDRIPANTGELFF
TRBJ2-3	TRBV7-9	few	TRBD2	TGTGCCAGCAGCTTGAGCGGGAGGGCGTACTCAGATACGCAGTATTTT	CASSLSGRAYSDTQYF
TRBJ2-3	TRBV9	-	TRBD2	TGTGCCAGCAGCGCAAGACTAGCGGGAGGTTCCACAGATACGCAGTATTTT	CASSARLAGGSTDTQYF
TRBJ2-7	TRBV11-3	-	-	TGTGCCAGCAGCTTCCGAGGCGGCGGCGAGCAGTACTTC	CASSFRGGGEQYF
TRBJ2-3	TRBV5-1	-	TRBD1	TGCGCCAGCAGCGTAAGACAGGGGGCAGATACGCAGTATTTT	CASSVRQGADTQYF
TRBJ1-1	TRBV7-6	few	-	TGTGCCAGCAGCTTAGATGGCGCGAACACTGAAGCTTTCTTT	CASSLDGANTEAFF
TRBJ1-5	TRBV20-1	-	-	TGCAGTGCTAGGGGGAGGAGTAGCAATCAGCCCCAGCATTTT	CSARGRSSNQPQHF
TRBJ2-1	TRBV7-9	few	TRBD2	TGTGCCAGCAGCTTAACTAGCGGGAACAACAATGAGCAGTTCTTC	CASSLTSGNNNEQFF
TRBJ1-1	TRBV18	-	TRBD1	TGTGCCAGCTCACCCTTAGGACAGGGGATTGTGGTCACTGAAGCTTTCTTT	CASSPLGQGIVVTEAFF
TRBJ1-1	TRBV14	-	-	TGTGCCAGCAGCCAAGTCTATGGTTCCAATGAAGCTTTCTTT	CASSQVYGSNEAFF
TRBJ2-4	TRBV5-1	-	-	TGCGCCAGCAGTCGCCAGCGCGTCGAGGGGGACATTCAGTACTTC	CASSRQRVEGDIQYF
TRBJ2-1	TRBV10-3	-	-	TGTGCCATCAGTGTTAAGCGCCATGAGCAGTTCTTC	CAISVKRHEQFF
TRBJ1-1	TRBV5-1	few	-	TGCGCCAGCACCGCCGCGGGCGGGTGGGGAATGAACACTGAAGCTTTCTTT	CASTAAGGWGMNTEAFF
TRBJ2-4	TRBV5-1	few	TRBD1	TGCGCCAGCAGCTACTCACAGGGGCCAAGCATTCAGTACTTC	CASSYSQGPSIQYF
TRBJ2-1	TRBV19	-	-	TGTGCCAGTAGTATGGTGGACAGTTCCAATGAGCAGTTCTTC	CASSMVDSSNEQFF